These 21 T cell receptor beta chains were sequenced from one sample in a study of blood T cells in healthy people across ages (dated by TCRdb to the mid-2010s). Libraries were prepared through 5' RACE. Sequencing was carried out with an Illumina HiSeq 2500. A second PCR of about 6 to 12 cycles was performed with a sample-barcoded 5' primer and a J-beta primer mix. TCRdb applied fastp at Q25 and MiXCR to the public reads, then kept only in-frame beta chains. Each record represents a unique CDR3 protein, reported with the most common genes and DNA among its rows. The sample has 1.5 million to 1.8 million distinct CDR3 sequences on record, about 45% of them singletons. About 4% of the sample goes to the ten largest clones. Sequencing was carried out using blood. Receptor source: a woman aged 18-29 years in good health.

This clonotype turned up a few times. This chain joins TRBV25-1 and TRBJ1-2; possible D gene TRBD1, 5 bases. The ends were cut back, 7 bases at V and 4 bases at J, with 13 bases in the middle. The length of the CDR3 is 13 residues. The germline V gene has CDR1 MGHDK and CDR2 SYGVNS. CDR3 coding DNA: TGTGCCAGCACCCAGACAGACCGCTATGGCTACACCTTC. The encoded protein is CASTQTDRYGYTF.

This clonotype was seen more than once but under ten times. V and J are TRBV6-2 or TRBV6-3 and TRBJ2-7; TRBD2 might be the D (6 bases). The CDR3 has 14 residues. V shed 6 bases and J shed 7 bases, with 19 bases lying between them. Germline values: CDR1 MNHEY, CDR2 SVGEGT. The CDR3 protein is CASRARTTDNEQYF. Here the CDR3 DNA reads TGTGCCAGCAGGGCCAGGACTACCGACAATGAGCAGTACTTC.

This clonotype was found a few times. The chain's CDR3 is CASSQPYNSGGSEGYTF. CDR3 DNA: TGCGCCAGCAGCCAACCATACAACTCTGGGGGGAGTGAGGGCTACACCTTC. The chain is built from TRBV4-3 and TRBJ1-2; a possible D gene is TRBD1 (5 bases). V dropped 2 bases and J dropped 8 bases, with 24 bases sitting between them. CDR3 length: 17 residues. The V gene's germline CDR1 is LGHNA and CDR2 YSLEER.

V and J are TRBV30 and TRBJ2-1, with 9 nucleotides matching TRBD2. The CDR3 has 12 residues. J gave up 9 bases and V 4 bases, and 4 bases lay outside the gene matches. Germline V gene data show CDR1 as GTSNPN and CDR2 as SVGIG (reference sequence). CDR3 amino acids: CAWIVAGVEQFF. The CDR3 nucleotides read TGTGCCTGGATAGTAGCGGGAGTTGAGCAGTTCTTC.

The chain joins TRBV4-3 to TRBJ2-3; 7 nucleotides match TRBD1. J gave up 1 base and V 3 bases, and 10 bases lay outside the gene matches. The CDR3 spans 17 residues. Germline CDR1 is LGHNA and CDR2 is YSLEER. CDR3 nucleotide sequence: TGCGCCAGCAGCCAGCTACCAGGGGGATTAGGCACAGATACGCAGTATTTT. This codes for CASSQLPGGLGTDTQYF.

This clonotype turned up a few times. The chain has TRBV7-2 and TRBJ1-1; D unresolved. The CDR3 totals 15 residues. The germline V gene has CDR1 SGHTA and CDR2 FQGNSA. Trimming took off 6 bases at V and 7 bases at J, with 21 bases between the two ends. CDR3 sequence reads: CASSFSIAGDLEAFF. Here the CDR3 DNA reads TGTGCCAGCAGTTTCTCGATTGCAGGCGACCTTGAAGCTTTCTTT.

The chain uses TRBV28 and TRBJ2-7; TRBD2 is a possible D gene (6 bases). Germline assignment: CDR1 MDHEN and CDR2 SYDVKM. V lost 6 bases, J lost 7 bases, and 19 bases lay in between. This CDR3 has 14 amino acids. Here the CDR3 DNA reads TGTGCCAGCAGAACTCCGGGACTCTACAATGAGCAGTACTTC. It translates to CASRTPGLYNEQYF.

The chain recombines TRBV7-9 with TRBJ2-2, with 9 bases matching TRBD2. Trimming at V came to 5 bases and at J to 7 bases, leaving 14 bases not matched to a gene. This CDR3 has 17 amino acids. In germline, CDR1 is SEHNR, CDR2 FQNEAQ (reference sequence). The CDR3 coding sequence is TGTGCCAGCAGCACTAGAGGCGGGAGGGCCGTGAACGGGGAGCTGTTTTTT. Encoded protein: CASSTRGGRAVNGELFF.

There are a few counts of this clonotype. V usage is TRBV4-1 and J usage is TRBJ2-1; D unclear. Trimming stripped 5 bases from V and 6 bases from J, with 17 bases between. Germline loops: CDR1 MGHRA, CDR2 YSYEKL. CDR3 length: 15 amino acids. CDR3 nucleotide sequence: TGCGCCAGCAGCGTACACCCGGACGGTTTCAATGAGCAGTTCTTC. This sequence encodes CASSVHPDGFNEQFF.

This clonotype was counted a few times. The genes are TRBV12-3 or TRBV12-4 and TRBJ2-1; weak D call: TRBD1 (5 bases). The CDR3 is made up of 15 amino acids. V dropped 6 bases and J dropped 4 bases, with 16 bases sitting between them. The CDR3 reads CASSQANRHYNEQFF. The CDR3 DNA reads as TGTGCCAGCAGCCAGGCCAACAGGCATTACAATGAGCAGTTCTTC.

The CDR3 nucleotides read TGCAGTGCTAGAGATCCGGGCAGCGTCTCTGGGGCCAACGTCCTGACTTTC. Its protein is CSARDPGSVSGANVLTF. The V call is TRBV20-1, the J call TRBJ2-6, with no clear D. Germline loops: CDR1 DFQATT, CDR2 SNEGSKA (reference sequence). V was pared by 0 bases and J by 0 bases, with 12 bases between. This CDR3 is 17 amino acids long.

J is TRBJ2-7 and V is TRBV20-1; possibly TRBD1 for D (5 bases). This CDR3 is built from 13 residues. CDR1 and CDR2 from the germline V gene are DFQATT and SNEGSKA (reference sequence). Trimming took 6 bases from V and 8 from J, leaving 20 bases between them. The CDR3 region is CSARSTGPLQQYF. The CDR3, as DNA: TGCAGTGCCCGTTCAACAGGCCCCCTCCAGCAGTACTTC.

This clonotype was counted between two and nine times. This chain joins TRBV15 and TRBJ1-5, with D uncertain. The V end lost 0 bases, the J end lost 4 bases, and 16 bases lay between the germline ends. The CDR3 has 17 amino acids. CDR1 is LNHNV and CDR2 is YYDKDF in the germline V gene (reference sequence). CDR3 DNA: TGTGCCACCAGCAGAGATAGGAGGCAGGTTGTAAATCAGCCCCAGCATTTT. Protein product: CATSRDRRQVVNQPQHF.

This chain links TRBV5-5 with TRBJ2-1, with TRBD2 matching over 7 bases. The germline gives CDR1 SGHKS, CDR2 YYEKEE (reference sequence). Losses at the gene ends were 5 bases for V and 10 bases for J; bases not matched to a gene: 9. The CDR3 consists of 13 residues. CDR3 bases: TGTGCCAGCAGTTGGGTATGGGGAGGGGAGCAGTTCTTC. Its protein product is CASSWVWGGEQFF.

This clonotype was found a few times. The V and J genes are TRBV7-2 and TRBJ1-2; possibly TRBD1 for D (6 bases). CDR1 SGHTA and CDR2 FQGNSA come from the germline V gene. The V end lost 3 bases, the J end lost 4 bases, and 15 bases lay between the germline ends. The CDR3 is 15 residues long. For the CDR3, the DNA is TGTGCCAGCAGCTTTTCAGGGGCGCTGGCCTATGGCTACACCTTC. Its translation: CASSFSGALAYGYTF. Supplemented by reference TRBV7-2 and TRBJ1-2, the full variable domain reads GAGVSQSPSNKVTEKGKDVELRCDPISGHTALYWYRQSLGQGLEFLIYFQGNSAPDKSGLPSDRFSAERTGGSVSTLTIQRTQQEDSAVYLCASSFSGALAYGYTFGSGTRLTVV.

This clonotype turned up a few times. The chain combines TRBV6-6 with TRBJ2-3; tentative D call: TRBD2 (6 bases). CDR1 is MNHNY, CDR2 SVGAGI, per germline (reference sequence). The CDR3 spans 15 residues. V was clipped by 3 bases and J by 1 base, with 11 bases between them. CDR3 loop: CASSYRASGTDTQYF. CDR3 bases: TGTGCCAGCAGTTATCGGGCTAGCGGCACAGATACGCAGTATTTT.

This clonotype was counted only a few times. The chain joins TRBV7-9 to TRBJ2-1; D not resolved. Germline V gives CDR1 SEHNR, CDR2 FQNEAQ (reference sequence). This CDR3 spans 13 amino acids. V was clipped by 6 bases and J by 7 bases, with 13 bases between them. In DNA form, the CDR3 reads TGTGCCAGCAGTACTCCCCCTTTTAATGAGCAGTTCTTC. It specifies CASSTPPFNEQFF.

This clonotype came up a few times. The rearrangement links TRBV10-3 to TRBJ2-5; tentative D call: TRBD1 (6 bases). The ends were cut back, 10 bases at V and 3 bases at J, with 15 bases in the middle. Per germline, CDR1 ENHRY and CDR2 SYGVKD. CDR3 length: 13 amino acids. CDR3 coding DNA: TGTGCCACCGCGACAGGATCGGAAGAGACCCAGTACTTC. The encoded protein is CATATGSEETQYF.

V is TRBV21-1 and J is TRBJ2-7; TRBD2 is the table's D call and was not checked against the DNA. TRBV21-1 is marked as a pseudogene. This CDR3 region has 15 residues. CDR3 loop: CASSTDLAGAREQYF. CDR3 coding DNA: TGTGCCAGCAGCACGGACCTAGCGGGGGCTAGAGAGCAGTACTTC.

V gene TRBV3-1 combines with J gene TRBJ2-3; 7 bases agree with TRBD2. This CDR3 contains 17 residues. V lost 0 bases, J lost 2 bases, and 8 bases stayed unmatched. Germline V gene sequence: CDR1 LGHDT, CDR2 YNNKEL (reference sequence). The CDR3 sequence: CASSQDVASGYTDTQYF. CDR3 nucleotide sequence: TGTGCCAGCAGCCAAGATGTAGCTAGCGGATACACAGATACGCAGTATTTT.

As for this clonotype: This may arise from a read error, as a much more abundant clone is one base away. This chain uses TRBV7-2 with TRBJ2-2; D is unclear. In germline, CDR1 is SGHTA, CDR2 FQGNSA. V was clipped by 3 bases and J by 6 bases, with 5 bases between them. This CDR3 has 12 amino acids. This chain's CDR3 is CASSFSSGELFF. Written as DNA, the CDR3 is TGTGCCAGCAGCTTTAGCTCCGGGGAGCTGTTTTTT.